One and the same sample provided the 13 T cell receptor beta chains below, sequenced in a study of early stage breast cancer tumors. Measured with immunoSEQ multiplex PCR; TCRdb has only the in-frame clones, and not every one. The data show around 28,000 clones, approximately 76% seen once. Sequencing used blood. Every receptor here comes from a person aged 50-59 years with breast cancer.

The chain uses TRBV7-9 and TRBJ2-1; D ambiguous. V was trimmed by 1 base and J by 0 bases, leaving 7 bases between them. The CDR3 covers 15 residues. Germline CDR1 SEHNR, CDR2 FQNEAQ (reference sequence). The CDR3 DNA sequence: TGTGCCAGCAGCTTAGATGTTGGCTCCTACAATGAGCAGTTCTTC. The encoded protein is CASSLDVGSYNEQFF.

The rearrangement uses TRBV11-2 and TRBJ2-3; 9 nucleotides line up with TRBD1. Germline CDR1 reads SGHAT; CDR2 reads FQNNGV. With 4 bases clipped from V and 7 bases from J, the junction kept 6 bases outside the gene matches. The CDR3 contains 14 residues. The DNA for the CDR3 is TGTGCCAGCAGCTCCCGGACAGGGGAGCATACGCAGTATTTT. It translates to CASSSRTGEHTQYF. Based on the CDR3 plus reference TRBV11-2 and TRBJ2-3, the full variable domain is EAGVAQSPRYKIIEKRQSVAFWCNPISGHATLYWYQQILGQGPKLLIQFQNNGVVDDSQLPKDRFSAERLKGVDSTLKIQPAKLEDSAVYLCASSSRTGEHTQYFGPGTRLTVL.

The chain combines TRBV2 with TRBJ1-1, with TRBD1 identical over 12 bases. CDR1 and CDR2 from the germline V gene are SNHLY and FYNNEI. V dropped 4 bases and J dropped 4; count of bases not matched to a gene: 4. CDR3 length: 15 residues. CDR3 nucleotides: TGTGCCAGCAGTGTGGGACAGGGGGCGCGCACTGAAGCTTTCTTT. Its translation is CASSVGQGARTEAFF.

The CDR3 nucleotides read TGCAGTGCCACCGAGGGTGGCGGCTACACCTTC. It encodes CSATEGGGYTF. The chain uses TRBV20-1 and TRBJ1-2; D gene unclear. Trimming shortened V by 6 bases and J by 8 bases, and 13 bases separated the two germline ends. The CDR3 has 11 residues. Germline CDR1 reads DFQATT; CDR2 reads SNEGSKA (reference sequence).

The chain combines TRBV6-5 with TRBJ1-1, with 7 bases matching TRBD1. Germline loops: CDR1 MNHEY, CDR2 SVGAGI. CDR3 length: 13 residues. V dropped 8 bases and J dropped 5; count of bases not matched to a gene: 8. Written as DNA, the CDR3 is TGTGCCAGCGCTCGGACAGGAGGGACTGAAGCTTTCTTT. This encodes CASARTGGTEAFF.

The chain links TRBV6-5 to TRBJ1-2; D is unresolved. Between the trimmed V and J ends, which lost 3 bases and 4 bases, there was a span of 9 bases. The germline V gene has CDR1 MNHEY and CDR2 SVGAGI. This CDR3 is 13 amino acids long. The CDR3 protein is CASSYGKAYGYTF. For the CDR3, the DNA is TGTGCCAGCAGTTATGGGAAGGCCTATGGCTACACCTTC.

A remark on this clone: The same CDR3 can be traced to other DNA sequences in this sample. V usage is TRBV9 and J usage is TRBJ2-2; possible D gene TRBD2, 5 bases. The CDR3 contains 14 residues. The germline V gene encodes CDR1 SGDLS and CDR2 YYNGEE. With 0 bases removed from V and 5 bases from J, the gap between germline ends came to 8 bases. The CDR3 DNA reads TGTGCCAGCAGCGTAGCCGGGGTTACCGGGGAGCTGTTTTTT. This encodes CASSVAGVTGELFF.

This clone is a singleton in its sample. The V gene is TRBV5-1, the J gene TRBJ1-1; 8 positions match TRBD1. Germline CDR1 reads SGHRS; CDR2 reads YFSETQ. Trimming cost V 4 bases and J 4 bases; bases outside gene matches: 12. This CDR3 has 16 amino acids. The CDR3 sequence is CASSDEPGGLGTEAFF. CDR3 DNA sequence: TGCGCCAGCAGCGACGAGCCAGGGGGCTTGGGCACTGAAGCTTTCTTT.

Only one count was recorded for this clone. V gene TRBV6-1 combines with J gene TRBJ2-7, with 8 positions matching TRBD1. Germline CDR1 and CDR2: MNHNS and SASEGT. The CDR3 has 16 amino acids. Germline trimming cut 3 bases from V and 0 bases from J; bases unmatched to any gene: 7. The CDR3 is CASSDPDRGNSYEQYF. CDR3 nucleotide sequence: TGTGCCAGCAGTGACCCAGACAGGGGTAACTCCTACGAGCAGTACTTC.

V and J are TRBV9 and TRBJ2-3; TRBD2 matches at 10 bases. The CDR3 is made up of 17 amino acids. The junction had 12 bases not matched to a gene; V was cut back by 4 bases and J by 4 bases. Germline V gene sequence: CDR1 SGDLS, CDR2 YYNGEE. The CDR3 region has the DNA TGTGCCAGCAGCACTCACGCTCTAGCGGGAGTGCCAGATACGCAGTATTTT. Its translation is CASSTHALAGVPDTQYF.

CDR3 nucleotide sequence: TGTGCCAGCAGCTTATGGGCAGATCAGCCCCAGCATTTT. As protein: CASSLWADQPQHF. The chain has TRBV7-2 and TRBJ1-5; D is undetermined. Trimming took off 2 bases at V and 5 bases at J, with 7 bases between the two ends. Per germline, CDR1 SGHTA and CDR2 FQGNSA. The length of the CDR3 is 13 residues.

The chain links TRBV11-2 to TRBJ2-7; TRBD2 matches at 7 bases. The V gene's germline CDR1 is SGHAT and CDR2 FQNNGV. V shed 6 bases and J 2 bases; nucleotides not matched to a gene: 10. The length of the CDR3 is 15 residues. Here the CDR3 DNA reads TGTGCCAGCAGAACGATCAGCGGGACCCCCTACGAGCAGTACTTC. This gives the protein CASRTISGTPYEQYF.

The gene calls are TRBV4-3 and TRBJ1-2; no firm D call. CDR1 is LGHNA and CDR2 is YSLEER in the germline V gene. V lost 0 bases, J lost 7 bases, and 15 bases lay in between. This CDR3 spans 15 amino acids. The CDR3 coding sequence is TGCGCCAGCAGCCAAGAGCCCAGATACGTGGGTGGCTACACCTTC. Protein: CASSQEPRYVGGYTF.